These 15 T cell receptor beta chains were all obtained from the same sample, sequenced in a study of glioma-infiltrating T cells (dated by TCRdb to between 2015 and 2016). These reads were obtained on an Illumina MiSeq. The iRepertoire nested amplicon-rescue multiplex PCR (arm-PCR) platform was used to amplify TCR alpha and beta CDR3 regions from RNA. TCRdb reran the public reads through fastp at Q25 and MiXCR, keeping productive beta chains. Each record represents a unique CDR3 protein, reported with the most common genes and DNA among its rows. The sample records roughly 100,000 distinct CDR3 sequences, around 28% of which are singletons. About 40% of the sample goes to the ten largest clones. Source material: glioma tissue, nonneoplastic brain tissue, or PBMCs (not recorded which). The receptors here all came from a human donor with low-grade glioma or glioblastoma, undergoing nonglioma brain surgery, or in good health (not recorded which).

This clonotype was seen at least ten times. The rearrangement uses TRBV6-1 and TRBJ2-1; D ambiguous. The germline CDR1 and CDR2 sequences are MNHNS and SASEGT. V gave up 5 bases and J gave up 6 bases, with 5 bases separating them. The CDR3 is made up of 11 amino acids. Here the CDR3 DNA reads TGTGCCAGCAGTCGCCTCAATGAGCAGTTCTTC. Translating gives CASSRLNEQFF.

J is TRBJ2-3 and V is TRBV7-2; D may be TRBD2 (7 bases). V was cut by 7 bases and J by 5 bases, with 19 bases left in between. CDR1 is SGHTA and CDR2 is FQGNSA in the germline V gene. This CDR3 region has 15 residues. The CDR3 here is CASNLPGGHKDTQYF. The CDR3 DNA reads as TGTGCCAGCAACCTTCCCGGGGGGCACAAAGATACGCAGTATTTT.

The chain links TRBV5-1 to TRBJ2-4, with a possible D match to TRBD1 (6 bases). Trimming stripped 3 bases from V and 0 bases from J, with 13 bases between. The CDR3 spans 16 residues. The germline gives CDR1 SGHRS, CDR2 YFSETQ. CDR3 coding DNA: TGCGCCAGCAGCTGGACCCCGACAGGAGCCAAAAACATTCAGTACTTC. Translated: CASSWTPTGAKNIQYF.

A word on this clonotype: Here the CDR3 omits its conserved ending phenylalanine or tryptophan, so a read error is the likely source. The rearrangement joins TRBV24-1 to TRBJ2-5, with TRBD1 matching over 8 bases. V lost 7 bases to trimming and J lost 4 bases; unmatched junction nucleotides: 7. Germline V gives CDR1 KGHDR, CDR2 SFDVKD. The CDR3 is made up of 14 amino acids. The CDR3 DNA is TGTGCCACCAGGGACAGGGAAGTTGTAGAGACCCAGTACTCC. This sequence encodes CATRDREVVETQYS.

This clonotype was found a few times. The rearrangement links TRBV11-1 to TRBJ2-7; D possibly uses TRBD1 or TRBD2 (5 bases each). CDR3 size: 15 residues. Trimming removed 4 bases from V and 2 bases from J, with 15 bases in between. The germline gives CDR1 SGHAT, CDR2 FQDESV (reference sequence). In DNA form, the CDR3 reads TGTGCCAGCAGCTCCCCGGGGACGTTGGCCTACGAGCAGTACTTC. It encodes CASSSPGTLAYEQYF.

The V call is TRBV27, the J call TRBJ2-1, with 10 bases identical to TRBD1. CDR1 is MNHEY, CDR2 SMNVEV, per germline (reference sequence). The length of the CDR3 is 15 residues. The ends lost 5 bases at V and 8 bases at J; junction bases unmatched: 9. Here the CDR3 reads CASSHGTGVLDEQFF. CDR3 nucleotide sequence: TGTGCCAGCAGTCATGGGACAGGGGTATTAGATGAGCAGTTCTTC.

A note on this clonotype: A read error may explain this, as a much larger clone is one base away. The V and J genes are TRBV5-1 and TRBJ2-3; 8 nucleotides align to TRBD2. V trimming: 4 bases; J trimming: 5 bases; junction bases outside the gene matches: 6. CDR1 and CDR2 from the germline V gene are SGHRS and YFSETQ. The CDR3 loop spans 14 amino acids. The CDR3: CASSPGGTRDTQYF. In DNA, the CDR3 is TGCGCCAGCAGCCCGGGGGGGACTAGAGATACGCAGTATTTT.

This clonotype occurred many times. The V call is TRBV15, the J call TRBJ2-1; tentatively, D is TRBD2 (7 bases). Trimming shortened V by 3 bases and J by 9 bases, and 12 bases separated the two germline ends. This CDR3 is 13 amino acids long. Germline V lookup: CDR1 LNHNV, CDR2 YYDKDF (reference sequence). This CDR3 is CATSSTGGSEQFF. CDR3 coding DNA: TGTGCCACCAGCAGTACGGGGGGCAGTGAGCAGTTCTTC.

Comments on this clonotype: This may arise from a read error, as a much more abundant clone is one base away. The chain is built from TRBV6-2 or TRBV6-3 and TRBJ2-5, with D perhaps TRBD2 (6 bases). The CDR3 contains 14 residues. Germline V gene data show CDR1 as MNHEY and CDR2 as SVGEGT. Trimming stripped 10 bases from V and 5 bases from J, with 20 bases between. CDR3 amino acids: CATARDRLEETQYF. For the CDR3, the DNA is TGTGCCACCGCCCGGGACCGACTAGAGGAGACCCAGTACTTC.

The chain is built from TRBV29-1 and TRBJ2-5; tentative D call: TRBD1 (7 bases). The CDR3 totals 16 residues. CDR1 and CDR2 from the germline V gene are SQVTM and ANQGSEA. V was pared by 3 bases and J by 1 base, with 18 bases between. CDR3 in amino acids: CSVEIPRQGLQETQYF. The CDR3, as DNA: TGCAGCGTTGAGATTCCGCGACAGGGACTCCAAGAGACCCAGTACTTC.

This clonotype was seen a handful of times. The V gene is TRBV7-2, the J gene TRBJ1-2, with 8 nucleotides matching TRBD1. The CDR3 has 15 amino acids. CDR1 and CDR2 from the germline V gene are SGHTA and FQGNSA. With 1 base clipped from V and 5 bases from J, the junction kept 6 bases outside the gene matches. CDR3 nucleotide sequence: TGTGCCAGCAGCTTAGTAGGGACAGGAGATTATGGCTACACCTTC. It codes for CASSLVGTGDYGYTF.

The table lists this clonotype with many counts. The chain couples TRBV6-1 to TRBJ1-1, with no clear D. In germline, CDR1 is MNHNS, CDR2 SASEGT. The CDR3 totals 14 residues. V was trimmed by 6 bases and J by 4 bases, leaving 15 bases between them. The CDR3 reads CASSWVKRSTEAFF. The CDR3 DNA is TGTGCCAGCAGCTGGGTCAAAAGGTCCACTGAAGCTTTCTTT.

As to this clonotype: A clone one base away is much larger, so this may be a read error. This chain uses TRBV28 with TRBJ2-7, with D uncertain. Matching the DNA end better, TRBJ1-2 makes the J call doubtful. From germline, CDR1 is MDHEN and CDR2 SYDVKM. The CDR3 totals 11 residues. The CDR3 protein is CATSLDHGYTF. The CDR3, as DNA: TGTGCCACCAGTCTGGACCATGGCTACACCTTC.

V is TRBV11-2 and J is TRBJ2-3; D ambiguous. Trimming removed 0 bases at V and 2 bases at J, with 12 bases between. Germline CDR1 SGHAT, CDR2 FQNNGV. The CDR3 has 16 amino acids. The chain's CDR3 is CASSLDLIGSTDTQYF. Written as DNA, the CDR3 is TGTGCCAGCAGCTTAGATCTTATAGGATCCACAGATACGCAGTATTTT.

This clonotype was detected many times. The chain combines TRBV7-8 with TRBJ1-1, with unresolved D. The CDR3 has 14 residues. The germline V gene has CDR1 SGHVS and CDR2 FQNEAQ. Trimming removed 5 bases from V and 4 bases from J, with 14 bases in between. CDR3 in amino acids: CASSLQRVPTEAFF. The CDR3 coding sequence is TGTGCCAGCAGCCTCCAACGGGTTCCCACTGAAGCTTTCTTT.